A single sample gave rise to the 9 T cell receptor beta chains below, sequenced in a study of OX40 agonist ivuxolimab in advanced cancers. Repertoires were generated with immunoSEQ multiplex PCR, while TCRdb's copy carries only in-frame clones and drops some. The sample contains about 100,000 clones, roughly 89% of which appear only once. The source material was CD4+ or CD8+ T cells sorted from blood, sampled in a trial of the OX40 agonist ivuxolimab. Source of these receptors: an adult with an advanced solid tumor such as melanoma, head and neck, liver or kidney cancer.

The chain combines TRBV7-3 with TRBJ2-6; D is uncertain. Germline loops: CDR1 SGHTA, CDR2 FQGTGA. V dropped 1 base and J dropped 3 bases, with 4 bases sitting between them. The CDR3 extends over 14 amino acids. DNA for the CDR3: TGTGCCAGCAGCTTAATTGTTGGGGCCAACGTCCTGACTTTC. This codes for CASSLIVGANVLTF.

The rearrangement joins TRBV10-3 to TRBJ2-2; 7 nucleotides match TRBD1. This CDR3 contains 18 residues. After removal of 4 bases from V and 0 bases from J, the junction contained 11 bases not matched to a gene. Germline values: CDR1 ENHRY, CDR2 SYGVKD. The DNA for the CDR3 is TGTGCCATCAGTGTTAAAGACCGGGACAGTGCGAACACCGGGGAGCTGTTTTTT. Translating it yields CAISVKDRDSANTGELFF.

The DNA of the CDR3 is TGTGCCAGCAGCCGGACAGTCATTGGGCAGTTCTTC. Translated, it gives CASSRTVIGQFF. The J gene is TRBJ2-1, the V gene TRBV11-1; tentatively, D is TRBD1 (6 bases). Trimming pared 5 bases from V and 12 bases from J, leaving 14 bases between. Germline values: CDR1 SGHAT, CDR2 FQDESV (reference sequence). This CDR3 is 12 amino acids long.

This sequence joins TRBV6-1 and TRBJ2-1; 14 bases are a match to TRBD2. CDR1 and CDR2 from the germline V gene are MNHNS and SASEGT. V lost 1 base, J lost 12 bases, and 2 bases stayed unmatched. The CDR3 has 14 residues. The CDR3, as DNA: TGTGCCAGCAGTGAAGGGACTAGCGGGAGGTGGCAGTTCTTC. Protein: CASSEGTSGRWQFF.

This clone was counted a single time. This sequence joins TRBV18 and TRBJ2-5; tentatively, D is TRBD2 (6 bases). This CDR3 comprises 14 residues. V lost 0 bases and J lost 5, with 10 bases in between. Germline V gene lookup returns CDR1 KGHSH and CDR2 LQKENI. The CDR3 sequence: CASSPPTSPETQYF. In DNA, the CDR3 is TGTGCCAGCTCACCACCGACTAGTCCCGAGACCCAGTACTTC.

The chain has TRBV5-5 and TRBJ1-2, with a weak D call TRBD1 (6 bases). The CDR3 extends over 15 amino acids. V shed 3 bases and J shed 2 bases, with 14 bases lying between them. From germline, CDR1 is SGHKS and CDR2 YYEKEE (reference sequence). CDR3 bases: TGTGCCAGCAGCTACCAGACAGGTTTGAACTATGGCTACACCTTC. Translating gives CASSYQTGLNYGYTF.

This clone was recorded only once. The rearrangement links TRBV28 to TRBJ1-2; the match to TRBD1 covers 7 bases. V gave up 8 bases and J gave up 2 bases; unmatched junction bases: 8. From germline, CDR1 is MDHEN and CDR2 SYDVKM. The CDR3 totals 14 residues. CDR3 sequence: CASSRGQRNYGYTF. For the CDR3, the DNA is TGTGCCAGCTCCCGGGGACAGAGGAACTATGGCTACACCTTC.

The chain is built from TRBV6-1 and TRBJ2-1; D gene uncertain. Between the trimmed V and J ends, which lost 8 bases and 8 bases, there was a span of 7 bases. Per germline, CDR1 MNHNS and CDR2 SASEGT. The length of the CDR3 is 10 residues. CDR3 sequence: CASANYEQFF. CDR3 nucleotides: TGTGCCAGCGCGAACTATGAGCAGTTCTTC.

In DNA form, the CDR3 reads TGTGCCAGCAGCTTAGTTGCGGATACCTACGAGCAGTACTTC. The encoded protein is CASSLVADTYEQYF. J is TRBJ2-7 and V is TRBV7-8, with D unresolved. This CDR3 is 14 amino acids long. Germline V gives CDR1 SGHVS, CDR2 FQNEAQ. The V and J ends lost 1 base and 2 bases respectively, with 9 bases between them. Together with reference TRBV7-8 and TRBJ2-7, the CDR3 gives the full variable domain: GAGVSQSPRYKVAKRGQDVALRCDPISGHVSLFWYQQALGQGPEFLTYFQNEAQLDKSGLPSDRFFAERPEGSVSTLKIQRTQQEDSAVYLCASSLVADTYEQYFGPGTRLTVT.